This is a list of T cell receptor beta chains from one sample in a study of Ad26.COV2.S vaccination and SARS-CoV-2 variants. Method: immunoSEQ multiplex PCR; TCRdb's copy keeps in-frame clones and lacks some. Of around 270,000 clones detected, around 88% appear once; the ten largest clones hold about 2.8%. Sequencing used peripheral blood, obtained in a trial of Ad26.COV2.S vaccine versus placebo. The receptors come from a person aged 18 to 59 who received the Ad26.COV2.S COVID-19 vaccine or a placebo. The CDR3 runs from the conserved cysteine through the conserved F or W. The D gene is left open where the match is weak. Part of the rows lack a size; the others show once, few, many or a class for expanded clones.

. TRBJ2-5 . TRBV5-1 CASSLSDRGETQYF TGCGCCAGCAGCTTGAGTGACAGAGGGGAGACCCAGTACTTC
. TRBJ2-2 . TRBV7-8 CASSPRGGELFF TGTGCCAGCAGCCCCCGGGGCGGGGAGCTGTTTTTT
TRBD2 TRBJ2-4 . TRBV4-3 CASSRGPIPTGGDIQYF TGCGCCAGCAGCCGAGGCCCAATCCCTACGGGGGGTGACATTCAGTACTTC
TRBD1 TRBJ1-2 . TRBV6-5 CASAHDRAGRGYTF TGTGCCAGCGCTCACGACAGGGCAGGGAGAGGCTACACCTTC
. TRBJ2-2 . TRBV9 CASSVAGELFF TGTGCCAGCAGCGTAGCCGGGGAGCTGTTTTTT
. TRBJ2-1 . TRBV4-3 CASSQEHTRGSGTYNEQFF TGCGCCAGCAGCCAGGAACACACACGGGGATCGGGTACATACAATGAGCAGTTCTTC
. TRBJ2-7 once TRBV25-1 CASSGRKGVRVEQYF TGTGCCAGCAGTGGACGAAAAGGGGTCCGGGTAGAGCAGTACTTC
. TRBJ2-1 . TRBV7-6 CASSPRPYNEQFF TGTGCCAGCAGCCCCCGGCCCTACAATGAGCAGTTCTTC
TRBD1 TRBJ1-2 . TRBV15 CATSRDRGRGTYYGYTF TGTGCCACCAGCAGAGATCGGGGCAGGGGGACATACTATGGCTACACCTTC
. TRBJ2-7 . TRBV4-3 CASSQDVFGSRGSYEQYF TGCGCCAGCAGCCAAGATGTTTTTGGCTCCCGAGGGTCCTACGAGCAGTACTTC
TRBD2 TRBJ2-1 . TRBV5-5 CASSDSGSRSANEQFF TGTGCCAGCAGCGATAGCGGGAGCCGAAGTGCCAATGAGCAGTTCTTC
. TRBJ2-4 . TRBV11-2 CASSLDTGAKNIQYF TGTGCCAGCAGCTTAGATACCGGAGCCAAAAACATTCAGTACTTC
TRBD1 TRBJ2-7 . TRBV20-1 CSAGGQGGFYEQYF TGCAGTGCTGGTGGACAGGGGGGGTTCTACGAGCAGTACTTC
. TRBJ2-3 once TRBV29-1 CSVVDSTDTQYF TGCAGCGTTGTTGATTCTACAGATACGCAGTATTTT
TRBD2 TRBJ2-3 . TRBV3-1/TRBV3-2 CASSQAGGSDTQYF TGTGCCAGCAGCCAGGCGGGAGGGTCTGATACGCAGTATTTT
TRBD2 TRBJ2-1 . TRBV4-1 CASSQVGLVLDEQFF TGCGCCAGCAGCCAAGTGGGACTAGTGCTCGATGAGCAGTTCTTC
TRBD1 TRBJ1-2 . TRBV7-2 CASSSQGALNYGYTF TGTGCCAGCAGCTCCCAGGGGGCACTGAACTATGGCTACACCTTC
TRBD2 TRBJ2-3 . TRBV10-3 CAISRGTSGGWDTQYF TGTGCCATCAGTCGGGGCACTAGCGGGGGTTGGGATACGCAGTATTTT
. TRBJ1-5 . TRBV11-2 CASSLMPGPNQPQHF TGTGCCAGCAGCTTAATGCCAGGGCCCAATCAGCCCCAGCATTTT
. TRBJ2-6 once TRBV11-2 CASSHPFFGANVLTF TGTGCCAGCAGCCACCCTTTTTTTGGGGCCAACGTCCTGACTTTC
TRBD1 TRBJ1-2 . TRBV5-1 CASSSTGAANYGYTF TGCGCCAGCAGCTCTACAGGGGCAGCTAACTATGGCTACACCTTC
. TRBJ1-2 . TRBV9 CASSVASNYGYTF TGTGCCAGCAGCGTAGCCTCTAACTATGGCTACACCTTC
. TRBJ2-3 . TRBV7-2 CASSLGNRFTDTQYF TGTGCCAGCAGCTTGGGGAACCGCTTCACAGATACGCAGTATTTT
TRBD1 TRBJ1-2 once TRBV6-5 CASSYYPGGNYGYTF TGTGCCAGCAGTTACTACCCAGGGGGAAACTATGGCTACACCTTC
. TRBJ1-4 . TRBV7-3 CASPREGRNEKLFF TGTGCCAGTCCTCGGGAGGGGCGTAATGAAAAACTGTTTTTT
TRBD2 TRBJ2-5 . TRBV4-2 CASSRGEGAGGQETQYF TGTGCCAGCAGCCGCGGGGAGGGTGCGGGGGGACAAGAGACCCAGTACTTC
. TRBJ2-5 . TRBV24-1 CATSDLLGDQETQYF TGTGCCACCAGTGATTTGCTGGGGGACCAAGAGACCCAGTACTTC
. TRBJ1-2 once TRBV19 CASSPGPFNYGYTF TGTGCCAGTAGCCCCGGTCCGTTTAACTATGGCTACACCTTC
. TRBJ1-2 . TRBV4-2 CASSQDRPGASNYGYTF TGTGCCAGCAGCCAAGATCGGCCAGGGGCCTCTAACTATGGCTACACCTTC
. TRBJ1-1 . TRBV7-9 CASSSSGGLTEAFF TGTGCCAGCAGCTCCTCCGGGGGTCTGACTGAAGCTTTCTTT
. TRBJ2-2 . TRBV19 CAASGREHTGELFF TGTGCCGCCTCTGGCAGGGAGCACACCGGGGAGCTGTTTTTT